The TCR beta chain described here comes from a study of T-cell reconstitution after alpha-beta-depleted transplantation in children. CDR1 and CDR2 (germline): SGDLS, YYNGEE. The ends lost 0 bases at V and 8 bases at J; junction bases unmatched: 13. The CDR3 is made up of 16 amino acids. Findings and limits, study-wide: At one year after transplant, newly produced T cells mostly accounted for T-cell counts and diversity. After transplant, high TCRbeta diversity at day 60 in some patients arose from surviving recipient T cells and thymic progenitors. Several hundred rapidly expanded clones from non-depleted graft cells reportedly supplied alpha-beta T cells about two months post-transplant.

The TCRbeta library was prepared with unique molecular identifiers. Using its own MiXCR run on the PCR reads, TCRdb lists one record per CDR3 protein. The sample lists about 200,000 distinct CDR3 sequences, just under 6.5% occurring once. Many counts were recorded for this clonotype. Its specificity is unknown. This specimen was PBMCs, taken before TCRalphabeta/CD19-depleted stem cell transplant. The chain recombines TRBV9 with TRBJ2-5, with TRBD2 identical over 7 bases. The clonotype comes from a girl under two years old with combined immunodeficiency, due to receive a stem cell transplant. The CDR3 region has the DNA TGTGCCAGCAGCGTAGAGGGCGGGAGCGCCGAAGGAACCCAGTACTTC. Translating gives CASSVEGGSAEGTQYF. The variable domain in full, completed from reference TRBV9 and TRBJ2-5, reads DSGVTQTPKHLITATGQRVTLRCSPRSGDLSVYWYQQSLDQGLQFLIQYYNGEERAKGNILERFSAQQFPDLHSELNLSSLELGDSALYFCASSVEGGSAEGTQYFGPGTRLLVL.